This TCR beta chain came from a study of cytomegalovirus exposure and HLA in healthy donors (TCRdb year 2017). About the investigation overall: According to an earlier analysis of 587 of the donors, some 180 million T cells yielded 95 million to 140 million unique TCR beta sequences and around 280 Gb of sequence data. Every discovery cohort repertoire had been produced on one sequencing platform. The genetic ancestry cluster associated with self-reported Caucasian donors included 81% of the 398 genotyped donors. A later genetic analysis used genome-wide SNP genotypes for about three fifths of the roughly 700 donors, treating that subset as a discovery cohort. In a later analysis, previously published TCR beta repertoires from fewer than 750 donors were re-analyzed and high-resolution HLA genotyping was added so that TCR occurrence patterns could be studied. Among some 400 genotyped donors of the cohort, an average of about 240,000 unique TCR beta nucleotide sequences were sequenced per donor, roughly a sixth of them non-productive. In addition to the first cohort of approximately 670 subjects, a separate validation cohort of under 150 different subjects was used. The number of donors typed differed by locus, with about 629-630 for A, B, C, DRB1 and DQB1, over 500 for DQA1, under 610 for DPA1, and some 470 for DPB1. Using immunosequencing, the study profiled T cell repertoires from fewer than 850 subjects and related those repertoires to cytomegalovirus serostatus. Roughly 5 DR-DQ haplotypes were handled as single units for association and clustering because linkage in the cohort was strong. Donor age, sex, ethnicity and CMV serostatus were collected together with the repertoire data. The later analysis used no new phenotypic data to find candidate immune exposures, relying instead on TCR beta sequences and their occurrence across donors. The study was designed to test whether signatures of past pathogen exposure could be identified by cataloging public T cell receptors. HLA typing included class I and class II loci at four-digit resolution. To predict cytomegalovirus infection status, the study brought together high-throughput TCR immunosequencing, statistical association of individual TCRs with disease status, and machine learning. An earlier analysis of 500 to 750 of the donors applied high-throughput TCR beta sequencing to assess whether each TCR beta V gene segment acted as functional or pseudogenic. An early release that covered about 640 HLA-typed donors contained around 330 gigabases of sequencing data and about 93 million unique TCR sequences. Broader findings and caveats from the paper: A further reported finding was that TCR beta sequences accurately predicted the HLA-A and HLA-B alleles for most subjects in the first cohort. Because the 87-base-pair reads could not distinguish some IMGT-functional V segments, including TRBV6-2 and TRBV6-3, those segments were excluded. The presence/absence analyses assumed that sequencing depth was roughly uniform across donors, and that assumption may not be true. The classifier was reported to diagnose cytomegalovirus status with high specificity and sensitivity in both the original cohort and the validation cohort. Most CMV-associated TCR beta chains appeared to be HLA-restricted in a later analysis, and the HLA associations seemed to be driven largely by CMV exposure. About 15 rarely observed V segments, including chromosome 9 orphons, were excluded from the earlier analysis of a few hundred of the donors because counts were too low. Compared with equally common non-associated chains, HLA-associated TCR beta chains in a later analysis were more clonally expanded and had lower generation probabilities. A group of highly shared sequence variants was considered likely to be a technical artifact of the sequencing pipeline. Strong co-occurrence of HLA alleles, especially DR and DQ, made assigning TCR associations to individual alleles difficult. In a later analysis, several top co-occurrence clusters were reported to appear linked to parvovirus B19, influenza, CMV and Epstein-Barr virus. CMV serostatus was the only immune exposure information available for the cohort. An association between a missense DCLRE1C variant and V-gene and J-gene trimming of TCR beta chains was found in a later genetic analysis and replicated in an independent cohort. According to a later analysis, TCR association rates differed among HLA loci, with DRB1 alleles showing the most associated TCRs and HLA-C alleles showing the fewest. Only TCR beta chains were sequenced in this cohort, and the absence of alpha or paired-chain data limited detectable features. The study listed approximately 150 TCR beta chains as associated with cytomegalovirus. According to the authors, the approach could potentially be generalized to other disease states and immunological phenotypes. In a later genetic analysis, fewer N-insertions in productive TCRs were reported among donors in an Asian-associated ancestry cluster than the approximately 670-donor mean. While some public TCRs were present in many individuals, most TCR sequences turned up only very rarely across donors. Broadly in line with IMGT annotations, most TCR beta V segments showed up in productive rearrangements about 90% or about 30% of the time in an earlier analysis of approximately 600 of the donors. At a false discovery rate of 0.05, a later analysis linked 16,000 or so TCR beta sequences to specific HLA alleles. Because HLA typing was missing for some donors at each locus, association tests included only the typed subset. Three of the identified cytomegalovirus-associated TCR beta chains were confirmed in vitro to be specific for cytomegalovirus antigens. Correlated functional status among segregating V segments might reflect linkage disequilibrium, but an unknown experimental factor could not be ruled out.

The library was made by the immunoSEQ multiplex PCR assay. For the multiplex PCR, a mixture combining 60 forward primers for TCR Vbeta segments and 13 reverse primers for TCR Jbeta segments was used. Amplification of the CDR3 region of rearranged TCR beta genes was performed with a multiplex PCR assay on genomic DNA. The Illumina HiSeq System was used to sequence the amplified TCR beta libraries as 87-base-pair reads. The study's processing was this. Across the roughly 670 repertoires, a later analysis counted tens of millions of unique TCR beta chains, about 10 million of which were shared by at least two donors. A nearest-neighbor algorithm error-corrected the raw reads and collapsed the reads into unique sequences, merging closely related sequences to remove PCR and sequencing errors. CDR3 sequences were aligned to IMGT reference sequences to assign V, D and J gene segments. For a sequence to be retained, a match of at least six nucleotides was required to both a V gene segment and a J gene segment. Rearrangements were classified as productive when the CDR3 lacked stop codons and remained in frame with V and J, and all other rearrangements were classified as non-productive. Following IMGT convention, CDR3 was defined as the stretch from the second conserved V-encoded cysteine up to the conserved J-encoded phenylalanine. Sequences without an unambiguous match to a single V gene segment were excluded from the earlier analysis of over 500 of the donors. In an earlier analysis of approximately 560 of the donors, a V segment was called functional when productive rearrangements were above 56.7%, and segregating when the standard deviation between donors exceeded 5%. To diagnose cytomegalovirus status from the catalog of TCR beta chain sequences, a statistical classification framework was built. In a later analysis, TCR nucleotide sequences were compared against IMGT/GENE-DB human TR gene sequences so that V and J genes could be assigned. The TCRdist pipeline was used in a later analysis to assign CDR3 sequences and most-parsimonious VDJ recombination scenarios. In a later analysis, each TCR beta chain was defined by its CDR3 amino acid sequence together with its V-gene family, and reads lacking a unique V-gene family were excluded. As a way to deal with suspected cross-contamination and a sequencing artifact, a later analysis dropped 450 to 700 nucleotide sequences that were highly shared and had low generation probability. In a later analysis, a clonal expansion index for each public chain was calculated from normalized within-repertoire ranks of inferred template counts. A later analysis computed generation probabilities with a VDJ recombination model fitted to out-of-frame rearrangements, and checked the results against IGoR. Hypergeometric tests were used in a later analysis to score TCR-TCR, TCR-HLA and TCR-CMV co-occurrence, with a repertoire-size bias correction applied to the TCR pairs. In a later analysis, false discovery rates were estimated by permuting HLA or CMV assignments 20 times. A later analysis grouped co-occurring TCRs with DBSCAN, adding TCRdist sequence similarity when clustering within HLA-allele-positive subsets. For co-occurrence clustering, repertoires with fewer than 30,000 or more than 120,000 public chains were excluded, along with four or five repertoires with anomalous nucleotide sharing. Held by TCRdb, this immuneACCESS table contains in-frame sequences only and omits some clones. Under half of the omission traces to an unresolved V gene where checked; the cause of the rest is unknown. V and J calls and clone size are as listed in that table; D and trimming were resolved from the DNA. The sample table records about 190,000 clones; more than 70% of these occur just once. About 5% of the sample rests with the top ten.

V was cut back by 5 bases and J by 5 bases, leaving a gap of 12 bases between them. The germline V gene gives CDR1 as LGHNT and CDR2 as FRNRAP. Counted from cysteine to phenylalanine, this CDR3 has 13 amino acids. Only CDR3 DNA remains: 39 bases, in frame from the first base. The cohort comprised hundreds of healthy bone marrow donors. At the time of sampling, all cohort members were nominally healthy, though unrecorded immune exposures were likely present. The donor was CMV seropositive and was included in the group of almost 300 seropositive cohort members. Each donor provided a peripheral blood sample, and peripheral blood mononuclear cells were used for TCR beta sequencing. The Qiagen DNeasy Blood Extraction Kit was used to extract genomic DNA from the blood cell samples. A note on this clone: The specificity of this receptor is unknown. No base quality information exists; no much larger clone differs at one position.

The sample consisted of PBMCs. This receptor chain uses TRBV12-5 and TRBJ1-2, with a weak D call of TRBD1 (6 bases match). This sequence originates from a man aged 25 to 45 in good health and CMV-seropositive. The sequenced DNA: TGTGCTAGTGGTCTAAGACAGGAGTATGGCTACACCTTC. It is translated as CASGLRQEYGYTF. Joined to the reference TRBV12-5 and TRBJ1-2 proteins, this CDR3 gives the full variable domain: DARVTQTPRHKVTEMGQEVTMRCQPILGHNTVFWYRQTMMQGLELLAYFRNRAPLDDSGMPKDRFSAEMPDATLATLKIQPSEPRDSAVYFCASGLRQEYGYTFGSGTRLTVV.